A single sample gave rise to the 9 T cell receptor beta chains below, sequenced in a study of blood T cell repertoires in COVID-19. The protocol was immunoSEQ multiplex PCR, while the TCRdb copy is restricted to in-frame clones and leaves out a portion. The data show 200,000 to 300,000 clones, with over 85% seen just once and 3.5% to 4% held by the top ten. Sample: PBMCs or T cells enriched from blood (not recorded which). The receptors were sampled from a woman in her 30s with acute COVID-19.

V gene TRBV30 combines with J gene TRBJ2-7; perhaps TRBD2 as D (5 bases). Between the trimmed V and J ends, which lost 0 bases and 6 bases, there was a span of 18 bases. Germline V gives CDR1 GTSNPN, CDR2 SVGIG (reference sequence). This CDR3 is 15 amino acids long. CDR3 residues: CAWSVMRVVQAEQYF. CDR3 coding DNA: TGTGCCTGGAGTGTAATGCGGGTTGTTCAGGCCGAGCAGTACTTC.

V is TRBV7-2 and J is TRBJ1-5, with a tentative D call TRBD1 (6 bases). Between the trimmed V and J ends, which lost 0 bases and 4 bases, there was a span of 13 bases. This CDR3 region has 16 residues. Germline-derived CDR1 and CDR2 are SGHTA and FQGNSA. This CDR3 reads CASSLAFTGQNQPQHF. CDR3 nucleotides: TGTGCCAGCAGCTTAGCGTTTACAGGGCAAAATCAGCCCCAGCATTTT.

The gene calls are TRBV14 and TRBJ2-3; a weak D match, TRBD2 (6 bases). Between the trimmed V and J ends, which lost 5 bases and 1 base, there was a span of 13 bases. This CDR3 has 15 residues. Per the germline V gene, CDR1 is SGHDN and CDR2 is FVKESK. CDR3 nucleotides: TGTGCCAGCAGCTCCCGGGGGAGAGGCACAGATACGCAGTATTTT. It yields the protein CASSSRGRGTDTQYF.

The V and J genes are TRBV5-6 and TRBJ1-6; weak D call: TRBD1 (5 bases). Germline V gene lookup returns CDR1 SGHDT and CDR2 YYEEEE. This CDR3 spans 15 amino acids. Trimming pared 3 bases from V and 1 base from J, leaving 8 bases between. The CDR3 DNA reads as TGTGCCAGCAGCTCCAGGGAATCCTATAATTCACCCCTCCACTTT. Translated, it gives CASSSRESYNSPLHF.

V and J are TRBV27 and TRBJ2-7; 7 bases are shared with TRBD2. This CDR3 is built from 13 residues. CDR1 MNHEY and CDR2 SMNVEV come from the germline V gene (reference sequence). V gave up 4 bases and J gave up 3 bases; unmatched junction bases: 3. CDR3 sequence (DNA): TGTGCCAGCAGTTGGGGGGGGGTCTACGAGCAGTACTTC. Its protein is CASSWGGVYEQYF.

The rearrangement uses TRBV24-1 and TRBJ2-1; D is possibly TRBD1 (6 bases). V lost 1 base, J lost 5 bases, and 11 bases lay in between. The CDR3 spans 15 residues. CDR1 KGHDR and CDR2 SFDVKD come from the germline V gene. CDR3 DNA: TGTGCCACCAGTGATTTTAGGTACAGGGACAATGAGCAGTTCTTC. Protein sequence: CATSDFRYRDNEQFF.

The chain employs TRBV11-2 and TRBJ2-3, with a weak D call TRBD1 (6 bases). Germline V lookup: CDR1 SGHAT, CDR2 FQNNGV. With 8 bases removed from V and 3 bases from J, the gap between germline ends came to 12 bases. The CDR3 runs to 13 residues. The CDR3 loop is CASAGEPTDTQYF. The CDR3 DNA sequence: TGTGCCAGCGCAGGGGAGCCTACAGATACGCAGTATTTT.

This clone was seen just once. The rearrangement links TRBV2 to TRBJ2-7; D possibly corresponds to TRBD1 (6 bases). Germline V gene data show CDR1 as SNHLY and CDR2 as FYNNEI. Trimming took 10 bases from V and 0 from J, leaving 25 bases between them. CDR3 size: 17 residues. The CDR3 sequence is CATLGIQGTSTSYEQYF. The CDR3 nucleotides read TGTGCCACCCTTGGTATTCAGGGGACATCCACCTCCTACGAGCAGTACTTC.

This chain joins TRBV3-1 (or the pseudogene TRBV3-2) and TRBJ1-2; TRBD1 might be the D (5 bases). CDR1 and CDR2 from the germline V gene are LGHDT and YNNKEL (reference sequence). This CDR3 region has 16 residues. V lost 0 bases and J 4 bases, leaving 15 bases between the germline ends. CDR3 sequence reads: CASSQEGRGTSYGYTF. The DNA for the CDR3 is TGTGCCAGCAGCCAAGAAGGGCGGGGCACAAGCTATGGCTACACCTTC.